This T cell receptor beta chain was sequenced for a study of Ad26.COV2.S vaccination and SARS-CoV-2 variants. For the study at large: Sample donor was a member of the COV1001 Ad26.COV2.S trial arm.

The sample's treatment: some 20 received Ad26.COV2.S at low or high dose, single or two shots; about five received placebo; per-sample allocation not given. Each sample was drawn 63 days after the first injection (of vaccine or placebo). This vaccine is an Ad26 vector that expresses the Wuhan-strain SARS-CoV-2 spike. The CDR3 has 16 amino acids. From germline, CDR1 is SGHTA and CDR2 FQGNSA. J lost 2 bases, V lost 1 base, and 3 bases had no gene match. Clones were sequenced by immunoSEQ multiplex PCR, and TCRdb holds only the in-frame ones, with some missing. This sample has a few hundred thousand clones, with approximately 90% found just once.

This TCR came from a person between 18 and 65 years old who received the Ad26.COV2.S COVID-19 vaccine or a placebo. The chain employs TRBV7-2 and TRBJ2-5; the match to TRBD2 covers 11 bases. The input for sequencing was peripheral blood, taken in a trial of Ad26.COV2.S vaccine versus placebo. CDR3 protein: CASSLVVAGGQETQYF. DNA for the CDR3: TGTGCCAGCAGCTTAGTAGTAGCGGGGGGGCAAGAGACCCAGTACTTC.